This T cell receptor (beta chain) was found in a study of cytomegalovirus exposure and HLA in healthy donors (dated by TCRdb to 2016 to 2017). For the study in its entirety: In an earlier analysis of 587 of the donors, less than 350 Gb of sequence data and approximately 100 million unique TCR beta sequences from 150 million to 200 million T cells were reported. The genetic ancestry cluster associated with self-reported Caucasian donors included about 81% of the 398 genotyped donors. Donor age, sex, ethnicity and CMV serostatus were compiled alongside the repertoire data. A later analysis re-analyzed previously published TCR beta repertoires from 600 to 850 donors and added high-resolution HLA genotyping to study TCR occurrence patterns. About 330 gigabases of sequencing data and around 90 million unique TCR sequences made up an early release that covered approximately 700 HLA-typed donors. The number of typed donors differed by locus: about 620-640 for A, B, C, DRB1 and DQB1; roughly 510 for DQA1; 606 for DPA1; and roughly 490 for DPB1. The study aimed to test whether signatures of past pathogen exposure could be identified by cataloging public T cell receptors. The later analysis used no new phenotypic data to find candidate immune exposures, relying instead on TCR beta sequences and their occurrence across donors. Every discovery cohort repertoire had been produced on one sequencing platform. Along with the roughly 610-subject first cohort, a separate validation cohort of over 90 different subjects was used. A later genetic analysis used genome-wide SNP genotypes for about 65% of the 666 donors, treating that subset as a discovery cohort. High-throughput TCR immunosequencing, statistical association of individual TCRs with disease status, and machine learning were combined to predict cytomegalovirus infection status. On average, 235,054 unique TCR beta nucleotide sequences were sequenced per donor among 398 genotyped donors of the cohort, with about 19% of those sequences being non-productive. Using immunosequencing, the study profiled T cell repertoires from 666 subjects and related those repertoires to cytomegalovirus serostatus. A handful of DR-DQ haplotypes were treated as single units for association and clustering because of strong linkage in the cohort. In an earlier analysis of more than 550 of the donors, high-throughput TCR beta sequencing was used to judge whether each TCR beta V gene segment behaved as functional or pseudogenic. HLA typing included class I and class II loci at four-digit resolution. What the study reported, not specific to this receptor: A group of highly shared sequence variants was considered likely to be a technical artifact of the sequencing pipeline. According to a later genetic analysis, donors in an Asian-associated ancestry cluster had fewer N-insertions in productive TCRs than the roughly 670-donor mean. Because counts were too low, some 17 rarely observed V segments, including chromosome 9 orphons, were excluded from the earlier analysis of 587 of the donors. The 87-base-pair reads could not distinguish some IMGT-functional V segments, including TRBV6-2 and TRBV6-3, so those segments were excluded. The classifier was reported to diagnose cytomegalovirus status with high specificity and sensitivity in both the original cohort and the validation cohort. According to a later analysis, parvovirus B19, influenza, CMV and Epstein-Barr virus appeared linked to several top co-occurrence clusters. This cohort had only TCR beta chains sequenced, and the lack of alpha or paired-chain data limited which features could be detected. When HLA alleles, especially DR and DQ, strongly co-occurred, TCR associations were difficult to assign to individual alleles. In the study, roughly 160 TCR beta chains were listed as associated with cytomegalovirus. It was suggested by the authors that the approach could potentially be generalized to other disease states and immunological phenotypes. Three of the identified cytomegalovirus-associated TCR beta chains were confirmed in vitro to be specific for cytomegalovirus antigens. A later analysis found that TCR association rates varied across HLA loci, with DRB1 alleles showing the most associated TCRs and HLA-C alleles the fewest. A later analysis found that HLA-associated TCR beta chains were more clonally expanded and had lower generation probabilities than equally common non-associated chains. Most TCR sequences were observed very rarely across donors, whereas some public TCRs were present in many individuals. A later genetic analysis associated a missense DCLRE1C variant with V-gene and J-gene trimming of TCR beta chains, and an independent cohort replicated the association. Most CMV-associated TCR beta chains appeared to be HLA-restricted in a later analysis, and the HLA associations seemed to be driven largely by CMV exposure. Immune exposure information for the cohort was limited to CMV serostatus. In an earlier analysis of fewer than 750 of the donors, most TCR beta V segments were observed in productive rearrangements about 90% or about 30% of the time, broadly matching IMGT annotations. Sequencing depth was assumed to be roughly uniform across donors in the presence/absence analyses, though that assumption may not hold. At a false discovery rate of 0.05, a later analysis linked 16,951 TCR beta sequences to specific HLA alleles. HLA typing was unavailable for some donors at each locus, so association tests used only the typed subset. A further reported finding was that TCR beta sequences accurately predicted the HLA-A and HLA-B alleles for most subjects in the first cohort. Linkage disequilibrium might explain the correlated functional status among segregating V segments, but an unknown experimental factor could not be excluded.

The cohort comprised around 690 healthy bone marrow donors. All cohort members were sampled while nominally healthy, although unrecorded immune exposures were likely present. The donor tested CMV seronegative and was one of the 352 seronegative cohort members. A peripheral blood sample was collected from each donor, and TCR beta sequencing was performed on peripheral blood mononuclear cells. Genomic DNA was extracted from the blood cell samples with the Qiagen DNeasy Blood Extraction Kit. Concerning this clone itself: The antigen it recognizes is unknown. The record has no base qualities; no much larger clone is one base away.

V ends up 5 bases short and J 3 bases short, with an unmatched junction base count of 12. The cysteine opens and the phenylalanine closes a CDR3 of 16 amino acids. Only CDR3 DNA is held: 48 bases, read in frame from base 1. CDR1 and CDR2, looked up from the germline V gene, are SGHNT and YENEEA. Library prep was done by the immunoSEQ multiplex PCR assay. A mixture of 60 forward primers for TCR Vbeta segments and 13 reverse primers for TCR Jbeta segments was used in the multiplex PCR. A multiplex PCR assay on genomic DNA amplified the CDR3 region of rearranged TCR beta genes. On the Illumina HiSeq System, the amplified TCR beta libraries were sequenced as 87-base-pair reads. The published analysis was carried out like this. Across the 700 or so repertoires, a later analysis counted 75 million to 90 million unique TCR beta chains, roughly 11 million of which were shared by at least two donors. To remove PCR and sequencing errors, raw reads were error-corrected and collapsed into unique sequences using a nearest-neighbor algorithm that merged closely related sequences. V, D and J gene segments were assigned by aligning CDR3 sequences to IMGT reference sequences. For a sequence to be retained, a match of at least six nucleotides to both a V gene segment and a J gene segment was required. A rearrangement was called productive if the CDR3 had no stop codons and remained in frame with V and J, and every other rearrangement was called non-productive. CDR3 was defined by IMGT convention, running from the second conserved V-encoded cysteine to the conserved J-encoded phenylalanine. In an earlier analysis of more than 550 of the donors, sequences lacking an unambiguous match to a single V gene segment were excluded. An earlier analysis of a few hundred of the donors classified V segments as functional when productive rearrangements were above 56.7% and as segregating when the standard deviation between donors was above 5%. A statistical classification framework was built to diagnose cytomegalovirus status from the catalog of TCR beta chain sequences. V and J gene assignment, in a later analysis, came from comparing TCR nucleotide sequences with IMGT/GENE-DB human TR gene sequences. The TCRdist pipeline was used in a later analysis to assign CDR3 sequences and most-parsimonious VDJ recombination scenarios. In a later analysis, each TCR beta chain was defined by its CDR3 amino acid sequence together with its V-gene family, and reads lacking a unique V-gene family were excluded. In a later analysis, approximately 640 highly shared, low-generation-probability nucleotide sequences were removed to address suspected cross-contamination and a sequencing artifact. In a later analysis, a clonal expansion index was calculated for each public chain from normalized within-repertoire ranks of inferred template counts. A later analysis computed generation probabilities with a VDJ recombination model fitted to out-of-frame rearrangements, and checked the results against IGoR. In a later analysis, TCR-TCR, TCR-HLA and TCR-CMV co-occurrence was scored with hypergeometric tests, and a repertoire-size bias correction was applied to TCR pairs. False discovery rates were estimated in a later analysis by permuting HLA or CMV assignments 20 times. In a later analysis, co-occurring TCRs were grouped with DBSCAN, and TCRdist sequence similarity was added when clustering was performed within HLA-allele-positive subsets. For co-occurrence clustering, repertoires with fewer than 30,000 or more than 120,000 public chains were excluded, along with 5 or 6 repertoires with anomalous nucleotide sharing. TCRdb retrieved this table from immuneACCESS and kept in-frame rearrangements only. Not all clones are present; in checked studies, unresolved V genes account for under half, and no reason is known for the remainder. V, J and clone size are those of that table, while D and trimming were read from the DNA. This sample comprises fewer than 150,000 clones, around 74% of them detected only once. Around 2.9% of the sample belongs to the ten largest clones.

Here the chain combines TRBV11-3 and TRBJ2-7; 8 bases in the junction line up with TRBD1. The source is a young man in good health and CMV-seronegative. Sample: PBMCs. The CDR3 protein is CASSPRTGYQIYEQYF. The DNA sequence is as follows: TGTGCCAGCAGCCCGAGGACAGGGTACCAAATCTACGAGCAGTACTTC.